These T cell receptor delta chains were read from a single sample in a study of gamma-delta T cells after stem cell transplantation. TCRdb reanalyzed the RT-PCR reads using CATT. The data show 2,500 or so delta-chain clones, with approximately 2.9% seen just once and around half held by the top ten. The sequencing sample was made of gamma-delta T cells. The receptors here all came from a human donor. It is not recorded whose cells these are; they may come from a transplant donor. CDR3s include the opening cysteine and the closing phenylalanine or tryptophan. The D gene is left open where the match is weak. Clone size is shown for a subset of rows, as once, few, many or a class of expanded clone.

clone_size | j_call | v_call | d_call | cdr3_nt | cdr3_aa
medium-sized | TRDJ1 | TRDV2 | TRDD3 | TGTGCCTGTGACACACTTCTACTGGGGGATACCGATAAACTCATCTTT | CACDTLLLGDTDKLIF
few | TRDJ1 | TRDV2 | TRDD3 | TGTGCCTGTCATGTACTGGGGGAAACCGATAAACTCATCTTT | CACHVLGETDKLIF
- | TRDJ1 | TRDV2 | TRDD3 | TGTGCCTGTGACACGATACCCGTACTGGGGGATACGGGGGGAACCGATAAACTCATCTTT | CACDTIPVLGDTGGTDKLIF
medium-sized | TRDJ1 | TRDV2 | - | TGTGCCTGTGACGCTATGGGGAACACCGATAAACTCATCTTT | CACDAMGNTDKLIF
- | TRDJ1 | TRDV2 | TRDD3 | TGTGCCTGTGACACACTGGGGGATACTTTCACCGATAAACTTATCTTT | CACDTLGDTFTDKLIF
few | TRDJ1 | TRDV2 | - | TGTGCCTGCGACACTCTTACACCTACTGGGTGGGGGCCGGGCGCCGATAAACTCATCTTT | CACDTLTPTGWGPGADKLIF
- | TRDJ1 | TRDV2 | TRDD3 | TGTGCCTGTGACACCGTAGCTTCTGGGGGACCCCCTAGGTACACCGATAAACTCATCTTT | CACDTVASGGPPRYTDKLIF
medium-sized | TRDJ1 | TRDV1 | TRDD3 | TGTGCTCTTGGGGAAAGGTTCCGAAGCTGGGGGATTGACTACACCGATAAACTCATCTTT | CALGERFRSWGIDYTDKLIF
- | TRDJ1 | TRDV2 | - | TGTGCCTGTGACAACCTAGGTCGGGGGGCTTACACCGATAAACTCATCTTT | CACDNLGRGAYTDKLIF
- | TRDJ1 | TRDV2 | TRDD3 | TGTGCCTGTGACACCGTTACGCCTAGTACTGGGGGATACCCCTACCGAGATAAACCCATCTTT | CACDTVTPSTGGYPYRDKPIF
large | TRDJ1 | TRDV2 | TRDD3 | TGTGCCTGTGACACTCTCGGGGATACGGACACCGATAAACTCATCTTT | CACDTLGDTDTDKLIF
many | TRDJ1 | TRDV1 | TRDD3 | TGTGCTCTTGGGGACCCTATAGACTGGGGGATTCCCACCGATAAACTCATCTTT | CALGDPIDWGIPTDKLIF
medium-sized | TRDJ3 | TRDV2 | TRDD3 | TGTGCCTGTGACTCTGGGGGATACGGCTCCTGGGACACCCGACAGATGTTTTTC | CACDSGGYGSWDTRQMFF
few | TRDJ1 | TRDV2 | TRDD3 | TGTGCCTGTGACACCGTCTCGGGAAGTGGGGGATATGCGGGCTACAGCGATAAACTCATCTTT | CACDTVSGSGGYAGYSDKLIF
- | TRDJ1 | TRDV1 | TRDD3 | TGTGCTCTTGGGGAACAAGTCTACCCGGCCTGGTACTGGGGGATATCGGTGGCCGATCGTCGGACCGATAAACTCATCTTT | CALGEQVYPAWYWGISVADRRTDKLIF
few | TRDJ1 | TRDV2 | TRDD3 | TGTGCCTGTGACACCGTACCGGGGGATACTCCCGATAAACTCATCTTT | CACDTVPGDTPDKLIF
- | TRDJ1 | TRDV2 | - | TGTGCCTGTGATACCCTCGACCTTCCTACGCCTACTGGGGGATGGGGTACCGATAAACTCATCTTT | CACDTLDLPTPTGGWGTDKLIF
- | TRDJ1 | TRDV2 | TRDD3 | TGTGCCTGTGACACCGTTACGCCTAGTACTGGGGGATCCTACACCGATAAACTCATCTTT | CACDTVTPSTGGSYTDKLIF
- | TRDJ1 | TRDV2 | TRDD3 | TGTGCCTGTGACGTACTGGGGGATACGCGGAGTTGGACCGATAAACTCATCTTT | CACDVLGDTRSWTDKLIF
many | TRDJ1 | TRDV2 | TRDD3 | TGTGCCTGTGACTTACTGGGGGAACCTACCACCGATAAACTCATCTTT | CACDLLGEPTTDKLIF